This T cell receptor (beta chain) was retrieved from a study of T cells in Graves' hyperthyroidism and ophthalmopathy. The sample holds a few counts of this clonotype. This CDR3 comprises 16 residues. The ends were cut back, 5 bases at V and 0 bases at J, with 11 bases in the middle. Germline-derived CDR1 and CDR2 are SEHNR and FQNEAQ (reference sequence). TCR beta CDR3 regions were amplified from RNA. HTBI primers drove first-round RT-PCR of the TCR CDR3. TCRdb reprocessed the multiplex PCR reads with MiXCR, giving one entry per CDR3 protein. Among some 800,000 distinct CDR3 sequences listed, over 35% were seen once.

The sequenced sample consisted of blood. The rearrangement links TRBV7-9 to TRBJ2-6; D is ambiguous. This clonotype originated in a man younger than 35 with Graves' hyperthyroidism. DNA for the CDR3: TGTGCCAGCAGCCCCAGACCCCGCTCTGGGGCCAACGTCCTGACTTTC. This encodes CASSPRPRSGANVLTF.